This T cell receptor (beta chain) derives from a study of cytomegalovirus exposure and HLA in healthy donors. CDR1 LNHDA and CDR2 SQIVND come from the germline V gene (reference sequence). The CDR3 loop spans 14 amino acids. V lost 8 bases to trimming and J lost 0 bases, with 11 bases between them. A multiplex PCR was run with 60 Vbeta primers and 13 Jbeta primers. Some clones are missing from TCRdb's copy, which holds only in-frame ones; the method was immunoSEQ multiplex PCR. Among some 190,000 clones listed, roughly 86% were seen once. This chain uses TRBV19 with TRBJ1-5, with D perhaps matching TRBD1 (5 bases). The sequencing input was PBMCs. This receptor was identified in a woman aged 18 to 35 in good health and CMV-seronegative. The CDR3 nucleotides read TGTGCCAGTGCACAGGTCTATAGCAATCAGCCCCAGCATTTT. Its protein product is CASAQVYSNQPQHF. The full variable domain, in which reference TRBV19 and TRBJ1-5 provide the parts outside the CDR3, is DGGITQSPKYLFRKEGQNVTLSCEQNLNHDAMYWYRQDPGQGLRLIYYSQIVNDFQKGDIAEGYSVSREKKESFPLTVTSAQKNPTAFYLCASAQVYSNQPQHFGDGTRLSIL.